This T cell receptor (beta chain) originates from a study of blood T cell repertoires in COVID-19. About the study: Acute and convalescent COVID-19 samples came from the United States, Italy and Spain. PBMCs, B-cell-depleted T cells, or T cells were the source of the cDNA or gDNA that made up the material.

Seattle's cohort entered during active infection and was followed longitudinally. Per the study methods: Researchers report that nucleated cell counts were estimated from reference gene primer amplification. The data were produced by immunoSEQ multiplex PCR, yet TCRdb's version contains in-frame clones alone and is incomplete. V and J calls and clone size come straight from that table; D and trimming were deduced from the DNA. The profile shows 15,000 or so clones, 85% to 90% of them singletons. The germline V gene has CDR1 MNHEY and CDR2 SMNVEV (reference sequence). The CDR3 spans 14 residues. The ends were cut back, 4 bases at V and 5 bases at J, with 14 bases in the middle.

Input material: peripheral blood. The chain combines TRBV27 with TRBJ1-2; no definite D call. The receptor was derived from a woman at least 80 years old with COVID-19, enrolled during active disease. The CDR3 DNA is TGTGCCAGCAGTTCCCGTGGAGAAGTGTATGGCTACACCTTC. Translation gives CASSSRGEVYGYTF.